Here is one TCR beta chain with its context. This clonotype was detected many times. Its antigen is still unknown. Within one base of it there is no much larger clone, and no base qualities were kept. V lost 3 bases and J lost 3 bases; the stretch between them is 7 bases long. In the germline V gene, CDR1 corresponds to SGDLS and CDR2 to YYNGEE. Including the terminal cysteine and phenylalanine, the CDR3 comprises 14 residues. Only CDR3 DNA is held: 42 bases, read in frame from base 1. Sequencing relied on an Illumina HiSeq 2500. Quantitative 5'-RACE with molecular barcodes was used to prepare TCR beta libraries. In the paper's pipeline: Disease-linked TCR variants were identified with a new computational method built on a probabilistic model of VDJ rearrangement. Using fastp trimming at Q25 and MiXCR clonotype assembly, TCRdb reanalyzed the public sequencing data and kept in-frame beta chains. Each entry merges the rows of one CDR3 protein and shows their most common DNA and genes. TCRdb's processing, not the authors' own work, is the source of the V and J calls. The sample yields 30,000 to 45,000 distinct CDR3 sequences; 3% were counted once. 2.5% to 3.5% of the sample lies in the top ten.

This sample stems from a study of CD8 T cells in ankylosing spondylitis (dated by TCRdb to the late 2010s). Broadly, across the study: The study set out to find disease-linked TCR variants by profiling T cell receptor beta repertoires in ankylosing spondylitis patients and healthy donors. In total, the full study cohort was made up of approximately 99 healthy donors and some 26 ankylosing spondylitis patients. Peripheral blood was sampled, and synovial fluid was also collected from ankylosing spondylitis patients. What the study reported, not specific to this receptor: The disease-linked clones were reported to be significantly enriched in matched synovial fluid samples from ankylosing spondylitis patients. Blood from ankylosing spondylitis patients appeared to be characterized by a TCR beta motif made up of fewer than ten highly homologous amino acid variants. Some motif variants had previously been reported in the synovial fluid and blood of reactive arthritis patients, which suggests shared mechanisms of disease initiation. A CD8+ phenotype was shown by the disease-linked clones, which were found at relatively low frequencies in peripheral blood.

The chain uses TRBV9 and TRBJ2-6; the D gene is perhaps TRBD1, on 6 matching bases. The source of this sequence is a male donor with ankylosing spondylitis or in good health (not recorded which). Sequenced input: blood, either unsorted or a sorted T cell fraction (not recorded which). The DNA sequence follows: TGTGCCAGCAGCGCACAGGGTGGGGCCAACGTCCTGACTTTC. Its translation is CASSAQGGANVLTF.